The entry below gives a single T cell receptor (beta chain) sequence along with its context. Its antigen remains unknown. The sample belongs to a study of T-cell memory formation after mild COVID-19. Study information: The TCR clusters were mostly specific to one donor.

The study, taken as a whole, reports: Researchers report contracting CD4+ clones mostly in CM and EM, with CD8+ clones in EMRA. Day 15 to 85 contractors were CD4/CD8 balanced; later expanders leaned CD4+. The appearance of some responding clones in pre-infection memory suggested that cross-reactive memory joined.

TCRdb reprocessed the 5' RACE reads with MiXCR, giving one entry per CDR3 protein. The sample yields 250,000 or so distinct CDR3 sequences, around 10% seen once. The receptor was isolated from a man aged 18 to 30 who had mild COVID-19 (a few samples of this study predate the infection). Cell type and time point are not known. The sequencing input was PBMCs or a T cell subset sorted from them (not recorded which).

In DNA, the CDR3 is TGTGCCAGCAGCGTAGCCAGCGGCTTCCAAGAGACCCAGTACTTC. It encodes CASSVASGFQETQYF. This chain joins TRBV9 and TRBJ2-5, with TRBD2 as a possible D gene (5 bases). With 0 bases removed from V and 1 base from J, the gap between germline ends came to 10 bases. This CDR3 comprises 15 residues. CDR1 and CDR2 from the germline V gene are SGDLS and YYNGEE.